The sequence of this TCR beta chain was determined in a study of blood T cell repertoires in COVID-19. Study-wide background: COVID-19 samples from acute and convalescent phases originated in the United States, Italy and Spain. Nucleic acid was either cDNA or gDNA, and it came from T cells, B-cell-depleted T cells, or PBMCs.

The V segment lost 5 bases and the J segment 4 bases; nucleotides outside the gene matches: 3. The V gene's germline CDR1 is SNHLY and CDR2 FYNNEI. CDR3 length: 14 residues. How the authors handled the data: How many nucleated cells were present was estimated from reference gene primer amplification. Sequencing was performed with immunoSEQ multiplex PCR; in TCRdb, only in-frame clones are kept and a portion is missing. V, J and clone size reflect that table, while D and trimming were determined from the DNA. The sample includes 110,000 or so clones, 71% of them seen just once. Sequencing used peripheral blood. This chain joins TRBV2 and TRBJ2-2; 8 bases agree with TRBD1. The receptor was derived from a woman between 40 and 50 years old with acute or convalescent COVID-19. CDR3 nucleotide sequence: TGTGCCAGCAGTTACAGGGGGAGCACCGGGGAGCTGTTTTTT. It is translated as CASSYRGSTGELFF.